This entry lists 18 T cell receptor beta chains sequenced from one sample in a study of blood T cell repertoires in COVID-19. Here immunoSEQ multiplex PCR was the method, and the copy in TCRdb shows in-frame clones only, minus some. The table lists 250,000 to 400,000 clones, about nine tenths of them singletons. Source material: peripheral blood. The origin of the receptors is a woman in her 30s with COVID-19, enrolled during active disease.

V usage is TRBV7-9 and J usage is TRBJ2-7; D is possibly TRBD1 (6 bases). The germline V gene has CDR1 SEHNR and CDR2 FQNEAQ (reference sequence). CDR3 length: 16 amino acids. Trimming removed 2 bases from V and 3 bases from J, with 17 bases in between. CDR3 nucleotides: TGTGCCAGCAGCTTAAGCTCGGACAGTTTGATCTACGAGCAGTACTTC. Translating gives CASSLSSDSLIYEQYF.

The rearrangement uses TRBV28 and TRBJ2-5; weak D call: TRBD1 (6 bases). CDR3 length: 13 residues. CDR1 is MDHEN, CDR2 SYDVKM, per germline. V gave up 3 bases and J gave up 5 bases, with 10 bases separating them. The CDR3 DNA reads TGTGCCAGCAGTTTCACAGGGTATGAGACCCAGTACTTC. Its translation is CASSFTGYETQYF.

The chain has TRBV3-1 (or the pseudogene TRBV3-2) and TRBJ2-5; D is possibly TRBD2 (7 bases). The J call may be incorrect, as the DNA end agrees better with TRBJ2-7. This CDR3 spans 14 amino acids. Germline CDR1 and CDR2: LGHDT and YNNKEL (reference sequence). CDR3 sequence (DNA): TGTGCCAGCAGCCAAGGGGCGGGGGCTCGCGAGCAGTACTTC. This translates into CASSQGAGAREQYF.

This clone was seen only once. This chain joins TRBV18 and TRBJ2-6, with D unclear. The CDR3 has 17 residues. Germline V gene sequence: CDR1 KGHSH, CDR2 LQKENI. The ends were cut back, 3 bases at V and 0 bases at J, with 12 bases in the middle. The CDR3 DNA follows: TGTGCCAGCTCACCCCCCCCGCTGGCCTCTGGGGCCAACGTCCTGACTTTC. This encodes CASSPPPLASGANVLTF.

This chain joins TRBV7-2 and TRBJ1-1, with D tentatively TRBD1 (6 bases). The V end was cut by 4 bases, the J end by 4 bases, with 10 bases between. The CDR3 is made up of 13 amino acids. Germline V gene sequence: CDR1 SGHTA, CDR2 FQGNSA. The CDR3 DNA reads as TGTGCCAGCAGCTCTCAGGGGAGCACTGAAGCTTTCTTT. It translates to CASSSQGSTEAFF.

The CDR3 DNA sequence: TGCGCCAGCATTTCCGGGACAGTAGTGAGCTTTCAGCCCCAGCATTTT. Translated: CASISGTVVSFQPQHF. The V call is TRBV10-1, the J call TRBJ1-5, with 7 bases matching TRBD1. V shed 7 bases, J shed 6 bases, and the junction held 15 bases outside the gene matches. The germline V gene encodes CDR1 WNHNN and CDR2 SYGVQD (reference sequence). The CDR3 runs 16 residues.

The chain couples TRBV5-1 to TRBJ2-7; TRBD2 matches at 9 bases. The V segment lost 4 bases and the J segment 2 bases; nucleotides outside the gene matches: 10. From germline, CDR1 is SGHRS and CDR2 YFSETQ. The CDR3 length is 16 residues. The CDR3 DNA is TGCGCCAGCAGCACAGGAAGACTAGCGGATACCTACGAGCAGTACTTC. Its translation: CASSTGRLADTYEQYF.

The V gene is TRBV19, the J gene TRBJ1-5, with a tentative D call TRBD1 (6 bases). The V end was cut by 3 bases, the J end by 5 bases, with 11 bases between. Germline V gene data show CDR1 as LNHDA and CDR2 as SQIVND (reference sequence). The length of the CDR3 is 14 residues. This CDR3 reads CASSMAGVDQPQHF. Here the CDR3 DNA reads TGTGCCAGTAGTATGGCAGGGGTAGATCAGCCCCAGCATTTT.

The rearrangement joins TRBV5-6 to TRBJ2-1; 14 nucleotides align to TRBD2. Germline V gene data show CDR1 as SGHDT and CDR2 as YYEEEE. This CDR3 is built from 16 residues. Trimming removed 2 bases from V and 8 bases from J; junction bases left unmatched: 6. The CDR3 loop is CASSFGLAGGWDEQFF. CDR3 nucleotide sequence: TGTGCCAGCAGCTTCGGACTAGCGGGAGGTTGGGATGAGCAGTTCTTC.

The chain has TRBV5-6 and TRBJ2-1; D may be TRBD1 (6 bases). The CDR3 is made up of 13 amino acids. From germline, CDR1 is SGHDT and CDR2 YYEEEE. Trimming removed 5 bases from V and 8 bases from J, with 14 bases in between. The CDR3 DNA reads TGTGCCAGCAGTATCCCCGCAGGGGATGAGCAGTTCTTC. It is translated as CASSIPAGDEQFF.

The chain links TRBV5-1 to TRBJ1-2, with unresolved D. CDR1 is SGHRS, CDR2 YFSETQ, per germline. The V and J ends lost 3 bases and 6 bases respectively, with 12 bases between them. CDR3 size: 13 residues. The CDR3 DNA reads as TGCGCCAGCAGCTACGACGGGAGAAATGGCTACACCTTC. This sequence encodes CASSYDGRNGYTF. The full variable domain, in which reference TRBV5-1 and TRBJ1-2 provide the parts outside the CDR3, is KAGVTQTPRYLIKTRGQQVTLSCSPISGHRSVSWYQQTPGQGLQFLFEYFSETQRNKGNFPGRFSGRQFSNSRSEMNVSTLELGDSALYLCASSYDGRNGYTFGSGTRLTVV.

This chain joins TRBV5-3 and TRBJ2-2; D might be TRBD1 (6 bases). TRBV5-3 is an ORF, with its function uncertain. The CDR3 sequence is 16 residues long. V lost 3 bases, J lost 3 bases, and 15 bases lay in between. The CDR3 region is CARSWTAPKDTGELFF. CDR3 nucleotide sequence: TGTGCCAGAAGCTGGACAGCCCCGAAGGACACCGGGGAGCTGTTTTTT.

The rearrangement uses TRBV2 and TRBJ1-3; D gene uncertain. Per the germline V gene, CDR1 is SNHLY and CDR2 is FYNNEI. V dropped 3 bases and J dropped 4 bases, with 4 bases sitting between them. CDR3 length: 12 residues. For the CDR3, the DNA is TGTGCCAGCAGTGAGAGCGGAAACACCATATATTTT. It specifies CASSESGNTIYF.

This chain connects TRBV5-1 to TRBJ2-1; D perhaps matches TRBD2 (6 bases). Germline V gene sequence: CDR1 SGHRS, CDR2 YFSETQ. The CDR3 contains 16 residues. Trimming left V 0 bases short and J 0 bases short, with 10 bases between. The CDR3: CASSLARLGSYNEQFF. CDR3 DNA: TGCGCCAGCAGCTTGGCTCGACTAGGCTCCTACAATGAGCAGTTCTTC.

The chain carries TRBV12-3 or TRBV12-4 and TRBJ1-2; no clear D. The V end lost 3 bases, the J end lost 5 bases, and 7 bases lay between the germline ends. This CDR3 has 12 amino acids. The CDR3 here is CASSFRSYGYTF. The CDR3 DNA reads as TGTGCCAGCAGTTTCCGTTCGTATGGCTACACCTTC.

This chain connects TRBV28 to TRBJ2-7; no clear D gene. Germline V gene data show CDR1 as MDHEN and CDR2 as SYDVKM. The CDR3 has 15 residues. The V end was cut by 2 bases, the J end by 0 bases, with 11 bases between. The CDR3 region is CASSLRAFTSYEQYF. The DNA of the CDR3 is TGTGCCAGCAGTTTACGAGCGTTTACCTCCTACGAGCAGTACTTC.

The chain couples TRBV19 to TRBJ2-1; D might be TRBD2 (5 bases). V was cut by 5 bases and J by 0 bases, with 14 bases left in between. This CDR3 is 16 amino acids long. Germline CDR1 LNHDA, CDR2 SQIVND (reference sequence). CDR3 bases: TGTGCCAGTAGTCCCCTGACTGGGAGCTCCTACAATGAGCAGTTCTTC. This codes for CASSPLTGSSYNEQFF.

The chain uses TRBV28 and TRBJ2-3, with a tentative D call TRBD1 (5 bases). V gave up 3 bases and J gave up 6 bases, with 16 bases separating them. In germline, CDR1 is MDHEN, CDR2 SYDVKM. CDR3 length: 15 residues. The CDR3 DNA follows: TGTGCCAGCAGTTTCGAGACAGCCTATGGGGATACGCAGTATTTT. Translated: CASSFETAYGDTQYF.